The 13 T cell receptor beta chains reported below all come from one sample, sequenced in a study of vaccination effects on CD4 cells after COVID-19. ViraFEST assay sequencing came after antigen-specific CD4+ T cells were expanded with viral peptide pools. The culture ran for roughly 10 days before CD4+ T cells were isolated. Each vaccine recipient was nucleocapsid antibody negative and had no prior SARS-CoV-2 infection. For these TCRs, the target antigens are not known. TCRdb's table, derived via immunoSEQ multiplex PCR, lists solely in-frame clones and lacks some. The profile shows 55,000 to 75,000 clones, roughly 76% of them singletons. Source: CD4+ T cells from PBMCs cultured with HCoV-NL63 spike peptides, taken before COVID-19 vaccination. Receptors originate from a human donor who received a COVID-19 vaccine.

This clone has only a few counts. The chain carries TRBV19 and TRBJ2-2; TRBD1 aligns across 7 bases. The germline V gene has CDR1 LNHDA and CDR2 SQIVND (reference sequence). J lost 4 bases, V lost 7 bases, and 3 bases had no gene match. The CDR3 is 13 residues long. As DNA, the CDR3 is TGTGCCAGTATGGGACAGCGCACCGGGGAGCTGTTTTTT. Residues: CASMGQRTGELFF.

As concerns this clone: An end of the junction does not agree with germline; a read error may underlie this. The rearrangement uses TRBV7-2 and TRBJ1-4; D remains unclear. The CDR3 runs to 13 residues. Germline assignment: CDR1 SGHTA and CDR2 FQGNSA. The CDR3 bases are TGTGCCAGCAGCCTAGCAACTAATGAAAAACTGTTTTTT. Translation: CASSLATNEKLFF. The whole variable domain, filled in from reference TRBV7-2 and TRBJ1-4, reads GAGVSQSPSNKVTEKGKDVELRCDPISGHTALYWYRQSLGQGLEFLIYFQGNSAPDKSGLPSDRFSAERTGGSVSTLTIQRTQQEDSAVYLCASSLATNEKLFFGSGTQLSVL.

The J gene is TRBJ2-6, the V gene TRBV4-3, with D uncertain. Per germline, CDR1 LGHNA and CDR2 YSLEER. V lost 0 bases and J lost 0, with 12 bases in between. CDR3 size: 18 residues. The CDR3 nucleotides are TGCGCCAGCAGCCAAGATTCTGGCGGAGACTCTGGGGCCAACGTCCTGACTTTC. Its translation is CASSQDSGGDSGANVLTF.

As for this clone: This sample includes further DNA sequences coding for the same CDR3. This sequence joins TRBV18 and TRBJ2-2; D possibly corresponds to TRBD1 (5 bases). The CDR3 consists of 15 residues. Germline CDR1 and CDR2: KGHSH and LQKENI. The V gene lost 0 bases and the J gene lost 1 base, with 6 bases spanning the gap. The CDR3 loop reads CASSPPDKNTGELFF. The CDR3 DNA is TGTGCCAGCTCACCACCGGACAAGAACACCGGGGAGCTGTTTTTT.

The V gene is TRBV5-8, the J gene TRBJ2-6; unclear D gene. The V and J ends lost 6 bases and 0 bases respectively, with 10 bases between them. CDR1 SGHTS and CDR2 YDEGEE come from the germline V gene. CDR3 length: 15 residues. This CDR3 is CASTYGYSGANVLTF. The CDR3 DNA reads TGTGCCAGCACGTACGGATACTCTGGGGCCAACGTCCTGACTTTC.

The gene calls are TRBV5-8 and TRBJ2-3, with 7 positions matching TRBD1. This CDR3 is built from 15 residues. Germline CDR1 SGHTS, CDR2 YDEGEE. Germline trimming cut 7 bases from V and 0 bases from J; bases unmatched to any gene: 8. The CDR3 sequence is CASPRGQESTDTQYF. CDR3 bases: TGTGCCAGCCCCCGAGGACAGGAAAGCACAGATACGCAGTATTTT.

The rearrangement links TRBV6-5 to TRBJ2-5; D remains unclear. CDR3 size: 14 residues. Germline V lookup: CDR1 MNHEY, CDR2 SVGAGI. The V end lost 2 bases, the J end lost 1 base, and 8 bases lay between the germline ends. This chain's CDR3 is CASSYGTVQETQYF. The CDR3 region has the DNA TGTGCCAGCAGTTACGGAACAGTCCAAGAGACCCAGTACTTC.

V and J are TRBV29-1 and TRBJ1-1; no clear D gene. The CDR3 has 10 residues. Trimming left V 4 bases short and J 4 bases short, with 4 bases between. The germline gives CDR1 SQVTM, CDR2 ANQGSEA. The chain's CDR3 is CSVARTEAFF. The CDR3 DNA sequence: TGCAGCGTTGCTCGCACTGAAGCTTTCTTT.

In this sample, this clone turned up a few times. Germline is not matched at one junction end, which may reflect a read error. V and J are TRBV6-5 and TRBJ1-1, with 8 bases that match TRBD1. Looked up from germline, CDR1 is MNHEY and CDR2 is SVGAGI. The CDR3 consists of 13 residues. DNA of the CDR3: TGTGCCAGCCTCCGGGACAGGAACGCTGAAGCTTTCTTT. It codes for CASLRDRNAEAFF.

The chain couples TRBV18 to TRBJ2-5; D is perhaps TRBD1 or TRBD2 (7 bases each). This CDR3 spans 16 amino acids. Trimming removed 2 bases from V and 5 bases from J, with 18 bases in between. Germline V gene data show CDR1 as KGHSH and CDR2 as LQKENI. CDR3: CASSPVAGGVGETQYF. DNA for the CDR3: TGTGCCAGCTCACCAGTCGCAGGGGGGGTCGGGGAGACCCAGTACTTC.

This chain uses TRBV10-3 with TRBJ2-1; D remains ambiguous. The CDR3 is 11 residues long. Looked up from germline, CDR1 is ENHRY and CDR2 is SYGVKD. V was clipped by 10 bases and J by 10 bases, with 14 bases between them. In nucleotides, the CDR3 is TGTGCCAGGGTTATTTACAGCGAGCAGTTCTTC. Translating it yields CARVIYSEQFF.

This chain uses TRBV6-5 with TRBJ1-2; 8 bases are a match to TRBD1. CDR3 length: 14 amino acids. Trimming cost V 11 bases and J 4 bases; bases outside gene matches: 12. Germline V gene lookup returns CDR1 MNHEY and CDR2 SVGAGI. CDR3 in DNA: TGTGCCGGAGCAGGGGGCGGTTCGCTCTATGGCTACACCTTC. It encodes CAGAGGGSLYGYTF.

The rearrangement joins TRBV7-2 to TRBJ2-3; possible D gene TRBD1, 6 bases. V was shortened by 5 bases and J by 4 bases, with 10 bases between the two germline ends. CDR1 SGHTA and CDR2 FQGNSA come from the germline V gene. CDR3 length: 13 residues. The CDR3 DNA is TGTGCCAGCAGCCCACAGGGTCCAGATACGCAGTATTTT. This encodes CASSPQGPDTQYF.